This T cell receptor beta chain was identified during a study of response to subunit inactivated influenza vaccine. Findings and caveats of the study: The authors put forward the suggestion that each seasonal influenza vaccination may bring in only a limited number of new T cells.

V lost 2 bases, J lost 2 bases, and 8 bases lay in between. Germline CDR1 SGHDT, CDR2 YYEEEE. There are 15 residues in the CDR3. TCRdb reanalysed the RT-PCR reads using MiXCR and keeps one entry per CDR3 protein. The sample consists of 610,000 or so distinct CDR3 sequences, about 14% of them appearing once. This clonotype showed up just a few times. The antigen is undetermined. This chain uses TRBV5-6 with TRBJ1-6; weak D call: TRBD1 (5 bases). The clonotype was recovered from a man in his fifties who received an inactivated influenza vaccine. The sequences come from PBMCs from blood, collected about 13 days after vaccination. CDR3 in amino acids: CASSFSDTYNSPLHF. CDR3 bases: TGTGCCAGCAGCTTTTCGGACACCTATAATTCACCCCTCCACTTT. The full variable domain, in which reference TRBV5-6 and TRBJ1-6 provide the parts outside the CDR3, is DAGVTQSPTHLIKTRGQQVTLRCSPKSGHDTVSWYQQALGQGPQFIFQYYEEEERQRGNFPDRFSGHQFPNYSSELNVNALLLGDSALYLCASSFSDTYNSPLHFGNGTRLTVT.